What follows are 28 T cell receptor beta chains derived from one specimen sequenced in a study of T cell repertoires in cytomegalovirus infection. TCRdb reprocessed the reads via MiXCR and lists one record per CDR3 protein. The sample consists of about 530,000 distinct CDR3 sequences, 26% of them appearing once. What was sequenced was PBMCs. Receptors originate from a human donor in good health (CMV status not recorded). Some clones in this sample may be carry-over from other donors' samples.

This clonotype was observed a few times. This chain links TRBV28 with TRBJ2-3, with D possibly being TRBD1 or TRBD2 (6 bases each). V was pared by 10 bases and J by 0 bases, with 17 bases between. Looked up from germline, CDR1 is MDHEN and CDR2 is SYDVKM. The CDR3 length is 15 residues. CDR3 amino acids: CATTSGAASTDTQYF. The CDR3 DNA reads TGTGCCACCACCTCGGGGGCGGCTAGCACAGATACGCAGTATTTT.

This clonotype was picked up many times. The V gene is TRBV7-2, the J gene TRBJ2-1, with a possible D match to TRBD1 (5 bases). There are 14 residues in the CDR3. V gave up 4 bases and J gave up 9 bases, with 16 bases separating them. Germline CDR1 is SGHTA and CDR2 is FQGNSA. As DNA, the CDR3 is TGTGCCAGCAGCTGGACAAGTGTAGAAGGTGAGCAGTTCTTC. It encodes CASSWTSVEGEQFF.

This clonotype came up many times. This chain links TRBV6-2 or TRBV6-3 with TRBJ2-1, with 8 positions matching TRBD2. The germline CDR1 and CDR2 sequences are MNHEY and SVGEGT. This CDR3 is built from 16 residues. Trimming removed 7 bases from V and 9 bases from J; junction bases left unmatched: 17. The CDR3 DNA is TGTGCCAGCAAAGCCCTGAGGGTAGCGGGATTAGGTGAGCAGTTCTTC. Its protein is CASKALRVAGLGEQFF.

The chain uses TRBV7-8 and TRBJ1-6; possibly TRBD1 for D (5 bases). This CDR3 has 14 residues. Trimming took 4 bases from V and 6 from J, leaving 10 bases between them. Germline values: CDR1 SGHVS, CDR2 FQNEAQ. CDR3 in amino acids: CASSSGTTNSPLHF. DNA of the CDR3: TGTGCCAGCAGCTCCGGGACCACTAATTCACCCCTCCACTTT.

This clonotype has a handful of counts. This sequence joins TRBV20-1 and TRBJ1-6, with a weak D call TRBD1 (5 bases). The V gene's germline CDR1 is DFQATT and CDR2 SNEGSKA (reference sequence). This CDR3 region has 14 residues. The V end was cut by 1 base, the J end by 8 bases, with 12 bases between. This CDR3 is CSARGRELDSPLHF. The CDR3 nucleotides read TGCAGTGCTAGAGGCAGGGAGTTGGATTCACCCCTCCACTTT.

The chain joins TRBV6-5 to TRBJ1-2, with 8 bases aligning to TRBD1. The CDR3 runs to 13 residues. Germline CDR1 is MNHEY and CDR2 is SVGAGI. V gave up 6 bases and J gave up 4 bases; unmatched junction bases: 4. CDR3 nucleotides: TGTGCCAGCAGGCCAACAGGGGGCTATGGCTACACCTTC. This codes for CASRPTGGYGYTF.

This clonotype occurred many times. Germline and junction disagree at one end, which may indicate a read error. The J gene is TRBJ1-2, the V gene TRBV12-3 or TRBV12-4; no clear D gene. The CDR3 is 13 amino acids. The CDR3 loop reads CASSLGANYGYTF. The CDR3, as DNA: TGTGCCAGCAGCTTAGGAGCTAACTATGGCTACACCTTC.

This clonotype was seen only a few times. The chain combines TRBV6-2 or TRBV6-3 with TRBJ2-3; a possible D gene is TRBD2 (6 bases). The V end lost 8 bases, the J end lost 0 bases, and 15 bases lay between the germline ends. The CDR3 contains 15 residues. From germline, CDR1 is MNHEY and CDR2 SVGEGT. CDR3 loop: CASRSHSGSTDTQYF. CDR3 in DNA: TGTGCCAGCCGATCTCATAGCGGCAGCACAGATACGCAGTATTTT.

This clonotype was observed once. The V gene is TRBV5-1, the J gene TRBJ2-1; D is ambiguous. The ends were cut back, 2 bases at V and 5 bases at J, with 8 bases in the middle. Germline loops: CDR1 SGHRS, CDR2 YFSETQ. The CDR3 has 13 residues. The CDR3 DNA follows: TGCGCCAGCAGCTTAAACCCCGACAATGAGCAGTTCTTC. Translating it yields CASSLNPDNEQFF.

The chain employs TRBV4-3 and TRBJ2-1; possibly TRBD1 for D (7 bases). Per the germline V gene, CDR1 is LGHNA and CDR2 is YSLEER. The V gene lost 4 bases and the J gene lost 4 bases, with 14 bases spanning the gap. This CDR3 has 15 residues. The DNA of the CDR3 is TGCGCCAGCAGCCGCGCGGGACAGACGTACAATGAGCAGTTCTTC. As protein: CASSRAGQTYNEQFF.

This clonotype was seen ten or more times. J is TRBJ2-2 and V is TRBV7-7; no clear D gene. This CDR3 is built from 16 residues. Germline CDR1 and CDR2: SSHAT and FNYEAQ (reference sequence). V was pared by 7 bases and J by 8 bases, with 23 bases between. CDR3 coding DNA: TGTGCCAGCACCCCCGAATGGAGTCAGCCCCCGGGGGAGCTGTTTTTT. As protein: CASTPEWSQPPGELFF.

This clonotype has a handful of counts. V gene TRBV29-1 combines with J gene TRBJ1-2; perhaps TRBD1 as D (5 bases). CDR1 is SQVTM and CDR2 is ANQGSEA in the germline V gene. The CDR3 totals 11 residues. V dropped 4 bases and J dropped 4 bases, with 7 bases sitting between them. The CDR3 coding sequence is TGCAGCGTTGTGACAGCCTATGGCTACACCTTC. Translated: CSVVTAYGYTF.

The J gene is TRBJ2-5, the V gene TRBV6-1; possibly TRBD1 or TRBD2 for D (5 bases each). V lost 10 bases and J 5 bases, leaving 14 bases between the germline ends. The CDR3 extends over 12 amino acids. Germline V gene data show CDR1 as MNHNS and CDR2 as SASEGT. CDR3 loop: CATYQGGETQYF. The CDR3 DNA is TGTGCCACCTACCAGGGCGGGGAGACCCAGTACTTC.

This clonotype occurred a few times. The chain uses TRBV9 and TRBJ2-1; the D gene is possibly TRBD2 (5 bases). V dropped 2 bases and J dropped 2 bases, with 8 bases sitting between them. CDR3 size: 14 residues. The germline V gene encodes CDR1 SGDLS and CDR2 YYNGEE. For the CDR3, the DNA is TGTGCCAGCAGCGTCGGACTGACCTACAATGAGCAGTTCTTC. Its translation is CASSVGLTYNEQFF.

The chain is built from TRBV6-2 or TRBV6-3 and TRBJ2-1, with TRBD2 matching over 14 bases. CDR1 and CDR2 (germline): MNHEY, SVGEGT. This CDR3 comprises 22 residues. Germline trimming cut 0 bases from V and 3 bases from J; bases unmatched to any gene: 16. The CDR3 spells CASSYSFKKRLAGGGVYNEQFF. DNA for the CDR3: TGTGCCAGCAGTTACTCGTTTAAAAAAAGACTAGCGGGGGGGGGGGTCTACAATGAGCAGTTCTTC.

This rearrangement joins TRBV4-1 to TRBJ1-1; tentatively, D is TRBD1 (5 bases). The germline V gene has CDR1 MGHRA and CDR2 YSYEKL. Trimming pared 1 base from V and 5 bases from J, leaving 11 bases between. This CDR3 comprises 14 residues. CDR3 loop: CASSQAAGPTEAFF. The CDR3 coding sequence is TGCGCCAGCAGCCAAGCGGCGGGGCCTACTGAAGCTTTCTTT.

The sample holds a few counts of this clonotype. The chain joins TRBV12-3 or TRBV12-4 to TRBJ2-7, with 8 bases matching TRBD2. This CDR3 is 16 amino acids long. V shed 6 bases, J shed 6 bases, and the junction held 16 bases outside the gene matches. As DNA, the CDR3 is TGTGCCAGCAGCACCACGGAGCGGGAGCCCCTTGGCGAGCAGTACTTC. Its protein product is CASSTTEREPLGEQYF.

This clonotype was counted a single time. The chain couples TRBV12-3 or TRBV12-4 to TRBJ2-3, with 16 positions matching TRBD2. CDR3 length: 16 residues. V lost 6 bases to trimming and J lost 8 bases; unmatched junction nucleotides: 8. The CDR3 region has the DNA TGTGCCAGCAGATCAGGGACTAGCGGGAGGGTTGGTACGCAGTATTTT. This codes for CASRSGTSGRVGTQYF.

This clonotype was seen a handful of times. The genes are TRBV7-9 and TRBJ1-2; D not certain. V lost 5 bases, J lost 7 bases, and 14 bases lay in between. Germline CDR1 is SEHNR and CDR2 is FQNEAQ (reference sequence). CDR3 length equals 13 residues. CDR3 sequence: CASSPGIEGGYTF. The CDR3, as DNA: TGTGCCAGCAGCCCGGGTATAGAGGGTGGCTACACCTTC. The whole variable domain, filled in from reference TRBV7-9 and TRBJ1-2, reads DTGVSQNPRHKITKRGQNVTFRCDPISEHNRLYWYRQTLGQGPEFLTYFQNEAQLEKSRLLSDRFSAERPKGSFSTLEIQRTEQGDSAMYLCASSPGIEGGYTFGSGTRLTVV.

The chain carries TRBV10-3 and TRBJ1-2; D gene ambiguous. Germline assignment: CDR1 ENHRY and CDR2 SYGVKD. The CDR3 extends over 15 amino acids. V was pared by 5 bases and J by 6 bases, with 19 bases between. CDR3 DNA: TGTGCCATCAGTTCCCCCATCGGGGATAAGCATGGCTACACCTTC. Amino acids: CAISSPIGDKHGYTF.

This clonotype was seen ten or more times. This chain joins TRBV7-2 and TRBJ2-7, with D hard to call. The V gene's germline CDR1 is SGHTA and CDR2 FQGNSA. The CDR3 length is 13 residues. V lost 1 base to trimming and J lost 2 bases, with 6 bases between them. CDR3 protein: CASSLDRAYEQYV. The CDR3 DNA reads TGTGCCAGCAGCTTAGACAGAGCCTACGAGCAGTACGTC.

The chain uses TRBV29-1 and TRBJ2-3; 10 bases line up with TRBD2. Germline lookup yields CDR1 SQVTM and CDR2 ANQGSEA. This CDR3 comprises 13 residues. After removal of 5 bases from V and 1 base from J, the junction contained 0 bases not matched to a gene. The CDR3 reads CSVLAGGTDTQYF. Written as DNA, the CDR3 is TGCAGCGTTCTAGCGGGAGGCACAGATACGCAGTATTTT.

A note on this clonotype: Since a much larger clone is just one base distant, this may be a read error. This rearrangement joins TRBV11-2 to TRBJ2-3; either TRBD1 or TRBD2 may fit D (5 bases each). Trimming cost V 3 bases and J 8 bases, with 21 bases left between them. This CDR3 is built from 16 residues. The germline V gene encodes CDR1 SGHAT and CDR2 FQNNGV. CDR3 in DNA: TGTGCCAGCAGCTTGGCCGGGACCCAGGGCTTCGGTACGCAGTATTTT. Protein product: CASSLAGTQGFGTQYF.

This clonotype was seen many times. The chain has TRBV7-2 and TRBJ1-1; D not resolved. CDR1 and CDR2 from the germline V gene are SGHTA and FQGNSA. Trimming took off 2 bases at V and 4 bases at J, with 14 bases between the two ends. The CDR3 loop spans 15 amino acids. This CDR3 reads CASSLFGGPITEAFF. In DNA, the CDR3 is TGTGCCAGCAGCTTATTCGGTGGGCCGATCACTGAAGCTTTCTTT.

This clonotype was seen ten or more times. This chain uses TRBV12-3 or TRBV12-4 with TRBJ1-5; a possible D gene is TRBD1 (6 bases). The V and J ends lost 7 bases and 7 bases respectively, with 11 bases between them. The CDR3 is made up of 12 amino acids. CDR3 sequence: CASTRGGQPQHF. As DNA, the CDR3 is TGTGCCAGCACCAGGGGTGGGCAGCCCCAGCATTTT.

The V and J genes are TRBV20-1 and TRBJ2-7; D gene uncertain. The germline V gene has CDR1 DFQATT and CDR2 SNEGSKA (reference sequence). The CDR3 has 13 amino acids. V was pared by 5 bases and J by 3 bases, with 14 bases between. The CDR3 DNA reads TGCAGTGCTCGGAGCTTTAGGGTCTACGAGCAGTACTTC. This encodes CSARSFRVYEQYF.

Only a few counts were recorded for this clonotype. The chain employs TRBV7-3 and TRBJ2-1; D is unresolved. The length of the CDR3 is 12 residues. The V gene lost 5 bases and the J gene lost 8 bases, with 10 bases spanning the gap. Germline loops: CDR1 SGHTA, CDR2 FQGTGA. CDR3: CASSTQPHEQFF. The CDR3 DNA is TGTGCCAGCAGCACTCAGCCCCATGAGCAGTTCTTC.

The rearrangement links TRBV11-2 to TRBJ2-1; D may be TRBD1 (6 bases). Trimming pared 5 bases from V and 6 bases from J, leaving 17 bases between. In germline, CDR1 is SGHAT, CDR2 FQNNGV. The CDR3 extends over 15 amino acids. The CDR3 sequence is CASSLRVQGTNEQFF. For the CDR3, the DNA is TGTGCCAGCAGCCTTAGAGTGCAGGGGACCAATGAGCAGTTCTTC.